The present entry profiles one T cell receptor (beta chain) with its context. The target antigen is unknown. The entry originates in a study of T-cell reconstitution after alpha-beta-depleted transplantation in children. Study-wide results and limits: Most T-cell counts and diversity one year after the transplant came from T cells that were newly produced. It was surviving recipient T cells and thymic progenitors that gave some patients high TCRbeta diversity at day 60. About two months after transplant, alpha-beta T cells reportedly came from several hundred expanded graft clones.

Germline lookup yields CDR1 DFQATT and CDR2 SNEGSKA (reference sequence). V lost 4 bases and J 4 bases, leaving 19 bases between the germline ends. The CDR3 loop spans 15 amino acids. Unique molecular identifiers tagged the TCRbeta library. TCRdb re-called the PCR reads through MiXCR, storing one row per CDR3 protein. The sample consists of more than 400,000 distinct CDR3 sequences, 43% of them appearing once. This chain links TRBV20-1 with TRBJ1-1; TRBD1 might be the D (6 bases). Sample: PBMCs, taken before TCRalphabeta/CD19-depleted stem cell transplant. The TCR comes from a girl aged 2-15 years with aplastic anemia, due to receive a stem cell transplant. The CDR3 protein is CSATPPQGRGTEAFF. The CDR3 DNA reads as TGCAGTGCTACCCCCCCGCAGGGGAGAGGCACTGAAGCTTTCTTT.